A single sample gave rise to the 8 T cell receptor beta chains below, sequenced in a study of regulatory T cells in long-lasting Graves disease. Sequencing libraries for TCR beta were prepared with iRepertoire HTBI primers and Arm-PCR of CDR3 regions. TCRdb ran MiXCR on the multiplex PCR reads and lists one entry per CDR3 protein. The repertoire holds about 420,000 distinct CDR3 sequences, with around 17% as singletons. The time point is: newly diagnosed GD, antithyroid drugs for less than 3 months. The authors made the TCR library using RNA they extracted from PBMCs. These data were also reused for a study on T cells in Graves' hyperthyroidism and ophthalmopathy.

The material sequenced was peripheral blood mononuclear cells (PBMCs), taken at new diagnosis, from a patient treated with antithyroid drugs. The receptors were gathered from a woman younger than 30 with Graves disease.

J is TRBJ1-2 and V is TRBV5-1; D is unclear. Germline V gene lookup returns CDR1 SGHRS and CDR2 YFSETQ. V was shortened by 5 bases and J by 4 bases, with 12 bases between the two germline ends. The CDR3 contains 13 residues. The CDR3, as DNA: TGCGCCAGCAGTCCGGACGCTAGCTATGGCTACACCTTC. Translation: CASSPDASYGYTF.

Comments on this clonotype: A single base separates this from a much larger clone, so it may be a read error. This chain uses TRBV5-8 with TRBJ2-7, with 9 bases fitting TRBD2. V lost 5 bases and J lost 7; bases outside the gene matches: 16. The CDR3 has 16 amino acids. The germline V gene encodes CDR1 SGHTS and CDR2 YDEGEE. CDR3 residues: CASSISAGGPYNEQYF. The CDR3 nucleotides read TGTGCCAGCAGTATCTCCGCGGGAGGGCCCTACAATGAGCAGTACTTC.

The chain has TRBV19 and TRBJ2-1; 10 bases line up with TRBD2. The CDR3 is 17 residues long. V trimming: 2 bases; J trimming: 3 bases; junction bases outside the gene matches: 7. CDR1 is LNHDA, CDR2 SQIVND, per germline (reference sequence). CDR3 in amino acids: CASSINSLAGHYNEQFF. The CDR3 DNA is TGTGCCAGTAGTATAAATTCACTAGCGGGACACTACAATGAGCAGTTCTTC. The whole variable domain, remainder taken from reference TRBV19 and TRBJ2-1, is DGGITQSPKYLFRKEGQNVTLSCEQNLNHDAMYWYRQDPGQGLRLIYYSQIVNDFQKGDIAEGYSVSREKKESFPLTVTSAQKNPTAFYLCASSINSLAGHYNEQFFGPGTRLTVL.

The gene calls are TRBV6-1 and TRBJ2-1; 7 positions agree with TRBD2. The germline V gene has CDR1 MNHNS and CDR2 SASEGT. Trimming cost V 6 bases and J 1 base; bases outside gene matches: 3. The CDR3 runs 14 residues. The CDR3 protein is CASRAGRSYNEQFF. CDR3 DNA: TGTGCCAGCAGAGCGGGAAGGTCCTACAATGAGCAGTTCTTC.

This clonotype was counted at least ten times. The chain is built from TRBV11-2 and TRBJ2-7, with D possibly called TRBD1 or TRBD2 (5 bases each). The length of the CDR3 is 16 residues. V was trimmed by 0 bases and J by 4 bases, leaving 16 bases between them. Germline lookup yields CDR1 SGHAT and CDR2 FQNNGV. This CDR3 is CASSLEVLGALYEQYF. CDR3 sequence (DNA): TGTGCCAGCAGCTTAGAAGTGCTCGGGGCCCTATACGAGCAGTACTTC.

In its sample, this clonotype was seen a few times. The chain links TRBV11-2 to TRBJ2-7, with D possibly matching TRBD2 (6 bases). This CDR3 is built from 17 residues. Germline V gene lookup returns CDR1 SGHAT and CDR2 FQNNGV. V was trimmed by 2 bases and J by 2 bases, leaving 19 bases between them. The CDR3 is CASSLPVGQGGTYEQYF. The DNA of the CDR3 is TGTGCCAGCAGCTTACCAGTTGGGCAGGGAGGAACCTACGAGCAGTACTTC.

This clonotype occurred a few times. This chain uses TRBV4-3 with TRBJ2-7, with TRBD2 matching over 7 bases. Germline CDR1 LGHNA, CDR2 YSLEER. With V trimmed by 0 bases and J by 7 bases, 12 bases remained unmatched. The length of the CDR3 is 16 residues. In DNA, the CDR3 is TGCGCCAGCAGCCAAGATTCTTCGGGGGGAGGAGTTGAGCAGTACTTC. Translated, it gives CASSQDSSGGGVEQYF.

The chain employs TRBV4-1 and TRBJ1-1; D might be TRBD1 (6 bases). Germline-derived CDR1 and CDR2 are MGHRA and YSYEKL. The CDR3 spans 18 residues. Between the trimmed V and J ends, which lost 5 bases and 5 bases, there was a span of 27 bases. CDR3 coding DNA: TGCGCCAGCAGCAAAGGCCAACGAGGGGGGCAGGGTGGAACTGAAGCTTTCTTT. This translates into CASSKGQRGGQGGTEAFF.